Following are 24 T cell receptor beta chains from one sample sequenced in a study of T cell responses to AZD1222 COVID-19 vaccine. TCRdb keeps only in-frame clones here, not all; method: immunoSEQ multiplex PCR. Among about 130,000 clones listed, approximately 85% were seen once. The input for sequencing was peripheral blood, taken on day 0 of MenACWY control vaccination. Receptors were obtained from an adult in good health.

The chain couples TRBV14 to TRBJ2-6; 8 bases agree with TRBD1. V was pared by 4 bases and J by 0 bases, with 11 bases of the junction left unmatched. Germline CDR1 is SGHDN and CDR2 is FVKESK. This CDR3 is built from 19 residues. CDR3 residues: CASSRYRQGHYSGANVLTF. CDR3 nucleotide sequence: TGTGCCAGCAGCCGCTACAGACAGGGGCACTACTCTGGGGCCAACGTCCTGACTTTC.

V usage is TRBV28 and J usage is TRBJ1-5, with 11 bases fitting TRBD1. The CDR3 runs 20 residues. Trimming took 6 bases from V and 1 from J; bases not matched to a gene: 17. Germline V lookup: CDR1 MDHEN, CDR2 SYDVKM. The CDR3 nucleotides read TGTGCCAGCAGCAAAATTCGACTATGGACAGGGGGCCCCAGCAATCAGCCCCAGCATTTT. Protein sequence: CASSKIRLWTGGPSNQPQHF.

The gene calls are TRBV7-3 and TRBJ2-2; D tentatively fits TRBD1 or TRBD2 (5 bases each). This CDR3 region has 14 residues. Germline V gene lookup returns CDR1 SGHTA and CDR2 FQGTGA. Trimming took off 1 base at V and 6 bases at J, with 9 bases between the two ends. CDR3 sequence reads: CASSLRRGAGELFF. The CDR3, as DNA: TGTGCCAGCAGCTTAAGGAGAGGGGCCGGGGAGCTGTTTTTT.

This clone was observed a single time. J is TRBJ1-6 and V is TRBV5-5, with TRBD1 as a possible D gene (6 bases). There are 15 residues in the CDR3. CDR1 is SGHKS and CDR2 is YYEKEE in the germline V gene (reference sequence). V lost 5 bases to trimming and J lost 11 bases, with 20 bases between them. This CDR3 is CASRSRQALAAPLHF. CDR3 sequence (DNA): TGTGCCAGCAGATCGAGACAGGCCTTAGCGGCACCCCTCCACTTT.

The V gene is TRBV27, the J gene TRBJ1-2, with TRBD1 matching over 10 bases. Trimming took 6 bases from V and 3 from J; bases not matched to a gene: 19. The germline V gene encodes CDR1 MNHEY and CDR2 SMNVEV (reference sequence). The CDR3 is 19 residues long. Here the CDR3 reads CASRRVTGTGDTGDYGYTF. The CDR3 DNA sequence: TGTGCCAGCAGACGGGTTACCGGGACAGGGGATACAGGAGACTATGGCTACACCTTC.

The genes are TRBV4-1 and TRBJ1-2, with 8 bases lining up with TRBD1. CDR3 length: 18 amino acids. V lost 2 bases to trimming and J lost 2 bases; unmatched junction nucleotides: 13. Germline V lookup: CDR1 MGHRA, CDR2 YSYEKL. This CDR3 is CASSQRTSDRGQNYGYTF. The CDR3 bases are TGCGCCAGCAGCCAACGCACCTCTGACAGGGGCCAAAACTATGGCTACACCTTC.

The V call is TRBV5-5, the J call TRBJ1-5; D unresolved. Germline V gives CDR1 SGHKS, CDR2 YYEKEE (reference sequence). Trimming left V 0 bases short and J 9 bases short, with 10 bases between. This CDR3 is 13 amino acids long. The CDR3 nucleotides are TGTGCCAGCAGCTTGGTAGGGCTGGGGCCCCAGCATTTT. As protein: CASSLVGLGPQHF.

The chain recombines TRBV30 with TRBJ1-1, with 8 nucleotides matching TRBD1. CDR1 and CDR2 (germline): GTSNPN, SVGIG (reference sequence). The ends lost 0 bases at V and 6 bases at J; junction bases unmatched: 6. This CDR3 region has 14 residues. CDR3 nucleotides: TGTGCCTGGAGTGTACCCGGCAGGGGGCCTGAAGCTTTCTTT. This translates into CAWSVPGRGPEAFF.

The CDR3 sequence: CATSGLGLVTQYF. CDR3 DNA sequence: TGTGCCACCAGTGGCCTTGGACTGGTCACGCAGTATTTT. V usage is TRBV24-1 and J usage is TRBJ2-3; D possibly corresponds to TRBD2 (5 bases). Germline CDR1 KGHDR, CDR2 SFDVKD. Trimming pared 5 bases from V and 9 bases from J, leaving 14 bases between. The length of the CDR3 is 13 residues.

V is TRBV7-6 and J is TRBJ2-7, with D perhaps given as TRBD1 or TRBD2 (6 bases each). The length of the CDR3 is 16 residues. Trimming pared 3 bases from V and 3 bases from J, leaving 18 bases between. Germline-derived CDR1 and CDR2 are SGHVS and FNYEAQ. Here the CDR3 reads CASSFPGAAGSYEQYF. Written as DNA, the CDR3 is TGTGCCAGCAGCTTCCCAGGGGCAGCGGGCAGCTACGAGCAGTACTTC.

The genes are TRBV6-1 and TRBJ1-4; tentative D call: TRBD1 (6 bases). Germline CDR1 and CDR2: MNHNS and SASEGT. The CDR3 runs to 15 residues. Trimming removed 2 bases from V and 6 bases from J, with 13 bases in between. CDR3 sequence reads: CASSEQGLFDEKLFF. The CDR3 DNA reads TGTGCCAGCAGTGAACAGGGGCTGTTCGATGAAAAACTGTTTTTT.

This clone was seen only once. The J gene is TRBJ1-6, the V gene TRBV28, with D hard to call. The CDR3 is made up of 14 amino acids. The V end lost 3 bases, the J end lost 9 bases, and 12 bases lay between the germline ends. Germline lookup yields CDR1 MDHEN and CDR2 SYDVKM. The CDR3 sequence: CASSFSVSSSPLHF. CDR3 bases: TGTGCCAGCAGTTTTAGTGTGTCGAGTTCACCCCTCCACTTT.

CDR3 DNA sequence: TGTGCCAGCTCGGACGTCCGTGCAACTAATGAAAAACTGTTTTTT. Protein product: CASSDVRATNEKLFF. The V gene is TRBV18, the J gene TRBJ1-4; D call uncertain. V lost 6 bases and J 0 bases, leaving 11 bases between the germline ends. The CDR3 has 15 amino acids. Germline V CDR1 and CDR2: KGHSH, LQKENI.

Notes on this clone: The junction does not match germline at one end; this may be a read error. This rearrangement joins TRBV5-6 to TRBJ1-1, with unresolved D. This CDR3 is built from 16 residues. Germline V gene lookup returns CDR1 SGHDT and CDR2 YYEEEE. The CDR3: CASSLGSVSLNSEAFF. The CDR3 DNA sequence: TGTGCCAGCAGCTTGGGGTCGGTCAGCCTGAACTCTGAAGCTTTCTTT.

This chain uses TRBV2 with TRBJ2-5, with a weak D call TRBD2 (6 bases). Germline CDR1 SNHLY, CDR2 FYNNEI. This CDR3 region has 14 residues. The germline V and J ends were trimmed by 10 bases and 2 bases, with 17 bases remaining between them. CDR3 protein: CATKGLAVQETQYF. The CDR3 DNA is TGTGCCACCAAGGGGTTAGCGGTTCAAGAGACCCAGTACTTC.

The DNA for the CDR3 is TGCGCCAGCAGCTCCTTGGATGTGGCGGATGAGCAGTTCTTC. Translation: CASSSLDVADEQFF. The chain carries TRBV5-1 and TRBJ2-1; D is ambiguous. The CDR3 is 14 residues long. With 3 bases removed from V and 8 bases from J, the gap between germline ends came to 15 bases. Germline CDR1 is SGHRS and CDR2 is YFSETQ.

The genes are TRBV9 and TRBJ1-6, with 8 bases lining up with TRBD1. The germline gives CDR1 SGDLS, CDR2 YYNGEE. J gave up 9 bases and V 3 bases, and 8 bases lay outside the gene matches. The length of the CDR3 is 15 residues. The chain's CDR3 is CASSEITGGGSPLHF. The CDR3 region has the DNA TGTGCCAGCAGCGAGATAACAGGGGGAGGTTCACCCCTCCACTTT.

J is TRBJ2-1 and V is TRBV3-1 (or the pseudogene TRBV3-2); TRBD2 matches 7 bases. Germline V lookup: CDR1 LGHDT, CDR2 YNNKEL (reference sequence). V lost 4 bases to trimming and J lost 4 bases; unmatched junction nucleotides: 10. This CDR3 comprises 16 residues. The CDR3 DNA is TGTGCCAGCAGCCCTGTAGGCGGGAGAACGTACAATGAGCAGTTCTTC. Encoded protein: CASSPVGGRTYNEQFF.

The chain joins TRBV19 to TRBJ1-1; D is unclear. The germline V gene encodes CDR1 LNHDA and CDR2 SQIVND (reference sequence). V lost 5 bases, J lost 1 base, and 8 bases lay in between. This CDR3 spans 13 amino acids. The CDR3 here is CASSARPNTEAFF. The CDR3 nucleotides read TGTGCCAGTAGTGCCAGGCCGAACACTGAAGCTTTCTTT.

This chain joins TRBV5-6 and TRBJ1-1, with 9 bases matching TRBD1. CDR1 SGHDT and CDR2 YYEEEE come from the germline V gene. With 2 bases clipped from V and 2 bases from J, the junction kept 16 bases outside the gene matches. The length of the CDR3 is 19 residues. CDR3 nucleotides: TGTGCCAGCAGCTTCTACTCTACCGGGACAGGGAGATTTAACACTGAAGCTTTCTTT. Protein sequence: CASSFYSTGTGRFNTEAFF.

The chain recombines TRBV13 with TRBJ2-1; TRBD1 agrees at 7 bases. The junction had 8 bases not matched to a gene; V was cut back by 6 bases and J by 0 bases. The CDR3 is 16 residues long. The germline V gene has CDR1 PRHDT and CDR2 FYEKMQ (reference sequence). CDR3 sequence reads: CASRGTAISSYNEQFF. The CDR3 DNA is TGTGCCAGCAGGGGGACAGCGATTAGCTCCTACAATGAGCAGTTCTTC.

The chain joins TRBV19 to TRBJ2-7; D is possibly TRBD2 (6 bases). V was clipped by 5 bases and J by 2 bases, with 13 bases between them. CDR3 length: 14 amino acids. CDR1 is LNHDA, CDR2 SQIVND, per germline (reference sequence). In DNA form, the CDR3 reads TGTGCCAGTAGTCGGGACTGGTGGACCTACGAGCAGTACTTC. Amino acids: CASSRDWWTYEQYF.

This clone turned up a few times. V and J are TRBV28 and TRBJ2-7; TRBD1 might be the D (6 bases). The CDR3 length is 14 residues. The V end was cut by 8 bases, the J end by 5 bases, with 19 bases between. Germline-derived CDR1 and CDR2 are MDHEN and SYDVKM. The CDR3 sequence: CASLRLDSFHEQYF. The CDR3 DNA sequence: TGTGCCAGCCTTAGGCTGGACAGTTTCCACGAGCAGTACTTC.

The count of this clone is one. The rearrangement joins TRBV7-9 to TRBJ1-1; D gene ambiguous. In germline, CDR1 is SEHNR, CDR2 FQNEAQ (reference sequence). The CDR3 length is 16 residues. Trimming cost V 5 bases and J 3 bases, with 19 bases left between them. CDR3 sequence (DNA): TGTGCCAGCAGCCCCGAGAAGGCCTGGGGTTACACTGAAGCTTTCTTT. Translated, it gives CASSPEKAWGYTEAFF.